This T cell receptor (beta chain) was found in a study of CD8+ T cells in alopecia areata. Study in general: Tofacitinib exposure lasted 6 to 18 months, followed by 6 months off drug.

In each case, RNA was isolated and then reverse transcribed into cDNA as the sequencing template. Clones were sequenced by immunoSEQ multiplex PCR, and TCRdb holds only the in-frame ones, with some missing. The sample lists over 100,000 clones; 49% were seen once. The CDR3 runs 15 residues. CDR1 SGHRS and CDR2 YFSETQ come from the germline V gene. V lost 4 bases and J lost 5; bases outside the gene matches: 10. The chain combines TRBV5-1 with TRBJ2-7; 9 bases line up with TRBD1. The origin of this receptor is a human donor with alopecia areata. Here the sequenced sample was CD8+ T cells sorted from blood, taken at week 0. The CDR3 reads CASSLQQGARNEQYF. The CDR3 bases are TGCGCCAGCAGCCTGCAACAGGGGGCACGGAACGAGCAGTACTTC.